This T cell receptor beta chain originates from a study of tumor-infiltrating lymphocytes in primary liver carcinoma. Findings and caveats of the study: Overlap between tumor regions exceeded overlap of tumor with adjacent tissue or blood. Bulk unsorted sampling precluded comparing CD4+ and CD8+ repertoires.

Total RNA amounting to 500 ng was the source from which TCR beta cDNA was made with a constant-region primer. Three nested multiplex PCR rounds, a slightly modified ARM-PCR, produced the libraries for TCR beta. Rounds one and two of PCR, each of about 10 cycles, were primed with TRBV1-TRBV30 forward primers and a C-beta reverse primer. TCRdb independently ran MiXCR on the multiplex PCR reads; one entry per CDR3 protein. Of around 330,000 distinct CDR3 sequences in the sample, approximately 54% are singletons; the top ten hold approximately 15%. They got blood RNA out of unsorted whole blood and also pulled out germline DNA. Investigators obtained 3.5 to 4.5 milliliters of peripheral blood ahead of surgery. As for this clonotype: The target antigen is unknown. Germline and junction disagree at one end, which may indicate a read error.

CDR1 and CDR2 from the germline V gene are SGHNT and YYREEE (reference sequence). The CDR3 loop spans 16 amino acids. This clonotype originated in a woman aged 25 to 39 with primary liver carcinoma and hepatitis B virus infection. The chain has TRBV5-4 and TRBJ2-5; TRBD2 agrees at 7 bases. The specimen sequenced was peripheral blood. DNA of the CDR3: TGTGTCAGCAGCTTCGGGGGGACCCCATTCCAAGAGACCCAGTACTTC. It is translated as CVSSFGGTPFQETQYF. Full variable domain (rest looked up from reference TRBV5-4 and TRBJ2-5): ETGVTQSPTHLIKTRGQQVTLRCSSQSGHNTVSWYQQALGQGPQFIFQYYREEENGRGNFPPRFSGLQFPNYSSELNVNALELDDSALYLCVSSFGGTPFQETQYFGPGTRLLVL.